These 29 T cell receptor beta chains came from one sample sequenced in a study of T cells in Graves' hyperthyroidism and ophthalmopathy. Researchers took RNA transcripts and amplified the TCR beta CDR3 regions from them. When the TCR CDR3 underwent first-round RT-PCR, the HTBI primer set was used. TCRdb recomputed calls from the multiplex PCR reads with MiXCR, one row per CDR3 protein. The sample yields 600,000 to 650,000 distinct CDR3 sequences, about a fifth seen once. Sample: blood. All receptors derive from a man aged 25 to 40 with Graves' ophthalmopathy.

This clonotype showed up just a few times. The V gene is TRBV6-5, the J gene TRBJ2-7; 10 bases line up with TRBD2. CDR1 is MNHEY and CDR2 is SVGAGI in the germline V gene. The CDR3 is made up of 20 amino acids. With 2 bases clipped from V and 4 bases from J, the junction kept 20 bases outside the gene matches. The CDR3: CASSYRPQGLAVKQPYEQYF. In DNA form, the CDR3 reads TGTGCCAGCAGTTACCGTCCTCAAGGACTAGCGGTTAAACAACCATACGAGCAGTACTTC.

The rearrangement joins TRBV25-1 to TRBJ2-3; TRBD1 aligns across 9 bases. The germline CDR1 and CDR2 sequences are MGHDK and SYGVNS. The CDR3 is 15 residues long. V trimming: 3 bases; J trimming: 3 bases; junction bases outside the gene matches: 4. Written as DNA, the CDR3 is TGTGCCAGCAGTGAGTCCGGGACAGGGACAGATACGCAGTATTTT. This sequence encodes CASSESGTGTDTQYF.

The chain employs TRBV5-6 and TRBJ2-2; D is perhaps TRBD1 (5 bases). In germline, CDR1 is SGHDT, CDR2 YYEEEE. Between the trimmed V and J ends, which lost 6 bases and 3 bases, there was a span of 15 bases. The length of the CDR3 is 15 residues. The DNA for the CDR3 is TGTGCCAGCACTTCGCAGGGCCCCGACACCGGGGAGCTGTTTTTT. As protein: CASTSQGPDTGELFF.

The rearrangement uses TRBV7-3 and TRBJ2-7; 7 nucleotides align to TRBD2. J gave up 6 bases and V 5 bases, and 10 bases lay outside the gene matches. Germline V CDR1 and CDR2: SGHTA, FQGTGA. The CDR3 has 14 residues. The CDR3 sequence: CASSLIRLASEQYF. The CDR3 DNA follows: TGTGCCAGCAGCCTAATCCGACTAGCCAGCGAGCAGTACTTC.

This CDR3 reads CASSPGPRGGIQYF. CDR3 coding DNA: TGTGCCAGCAGTCCCGGGCCCCGCGGGGGGATCCAGTACTTC. The rearrangement joins TRBV2 to TRBJ2-5; 8 nucleotides line up with TRBD2. The CDR3 sequence is 14 residues long. CDR1 and CDR2 from the germline V gene are SNHLY and FYNNEI. The V and J ends lost 5 bases and 10 bases, in that order; junction bases with no gene match: 12.

This clonotype was seen repeatedly, ten times or more. This chain joins TRBV28 and TRBJ1-5, with 8 bases aligning to TRBD1. Losses at the gene ends were 4 bases for V and 4 bases for J; bases not matched to a gene: 6. Germline lookup yields CDR1 MDHEN and CDR2 SYDVKM. The CDR3 consists of 15 residues. CDR3 nucleotide sequence: TGTGCCAGCAGTTACCAGGGGGCGCCGAATCAGCCCCAGCATTTT. Protein: CASSYQGAPNQPQHF.

This CDR3 is CASSQERELDSPLHF. The CDR3 bases are TGCGCCAGCAGCCAAGAACGAGAATTGGACTCACCCCTCCACTTT. V is TRBV4-3 and J is TRBJ1-6; D call uncertain. In germline, CDR1 is LGHNA, CDR2 YSLEER. The CDR3 has 15 residues. Deletions cut 0 bases from V and 10 bases from J, with 13 bases between.

With respect to this clonotype: A much bigger clone sits one base away, suggesting this may be a read error. The V gene is TRBV27, the J gene TRBJ1-2, with a weak D call TRBD1 (5 bases). Trimming shortened V by 1 base and J by 2 bases, and 11 bases separated the two germline ends. This CDR3 is 15 amino acids long. From germline, CDR1 is MNHEY and CDR2 SMNVEV (reference sequence). Here the CDR3 DNA reads TGTGCCAGCAGTTTATATAGGGGTGGCAACTATGGCTACACCTTC. Its protein is CASSLYRGGNYGYTF.

The chain is built from TRBV13 and TRBJ2-1; D tentatively fits TRBD1 or TRBD2 (5 bases each). Germline lookup yields CDR1 PRHDT and CDR2 FYEKMQ (reference sequence). This CDR3 region has 14 residues. V was cut by 5 bases and J by 7 bases, with 15 bases left in between. CDR3 in amino acids: CASSPVGVVNEQFF. Here the CDR3 DNA reads TGTGCCAGCAGCCCCGTGGGGGTTGTTAATGAGCAGTTCTTC.

In this sample, this clonotype turned up many times. The genes are TRBV5-1 and TRBJ2-1; TRBD2 matches 8 bases. Germline trimming cut 0 bases from V and 4 bases from J; bases unmatched to any gene: 3. Germline values: CDR1 SGHRS, CDR2 YFSETQ. The CDR3 totals 15 residues. CDR3 region: CASSLAAGVYNEQFF. The CDR3 region has the DNA TGCGCCAGCAGCTTGGCAGCGGGAGTTTACAATGAGCAGTTCTTC.

The rearrangement links TRBV6-6 to TRBJ2-2, with 9 nucleotides matching TRBD2. The CDR3 has 18 amino acids. V was pared by 2 bases and J by 0 bases, with 7 bases of the junction left unmatched. The germline gives CDR1 MNHNY, CDR2 SVGAGI (reference sequence). The CDR3 sequence is CASSYPTSGTPNTGELFF. Written as DNA, the CDR3 is TGTGCCAGCAGTTACCCGACTAGCGGAACTCCGAACACCGGGGAGCTGTTTTTT.

The V gene is TRBV12-3 or TRBV12-4, the J gene TRBJ2-3; D not certain. Trimming took 3 bases from V and 1 from J, leaving 8 bases between them. There are 14 residues in the CDR3. As DNA, the CDR3 is TGTGCCAGCAGTTTCGGGTTGGGCACAGATACGCAGTATTTT. Residues: CASSFGLGTDTQYF.

This clonotype was detected only a few times. This chain connects TRBV7-9 to TRBJ2-7, with D tentatively TRBD1 (6 bases). The CDR3 runs to 17 residues. V lost 5 bases to trimming and J lost 0 bases, with 20 bases between them. The germline CDR1 and CDR2 sequences are SEHNR and FQNEAQ (reference sequence). The CDR3 DNA is TGTGCCAGCAGCCGCAAAGCTGACAGGCCAGCCTCCTACGAGCAGTACTTC. Its translation: CASSRKADRPASYEQYF.

Of note for this clonotype: A read error may produce the germline difference seen at one junction end. The chain uses TRBV10-3 and TRBJ2-1; D gene unclear. Germline V gene sequence: CDR1 ENHRY, CDR2 SYGVKD. The CDR3 covers 12 residues. The chain's CDR3 is CAIRSPGDEQLF. DNA of the CDR3: TGTGCCATCAGAAGTCCCGGCGATGAGCAGCTCTTC.

This clonotype has more than one count but fewer than ten. This chain joins TRBV2 and TRBJ1-4; D may be TRBD1 (6 bases). The CDR3 is made up of 14 amino acids. V lost 2 bases, J lost 9 bases, and 13 bases lay in between. Germline CDR1 SNHLY, CDR2 FYNNEI. CDR3 nucleotides: TGTGCCAGCAGTGAAATGGGCGGACAGCAAAAACTGTTTTTT. Its translation is CASSEMGGQQKLFF. Full variable domain (rest looked up from reference TRBV2 and TRBJ1-4): EPEVTQTPSHQVTQMGQEVILRCVPISNHLYFYWYRQILGQKVEFLVSFYNNEISEKSEIFDDQFSVERPDGSNFTLKIRSTKLEDSAMYFCASSEMGGQQKLFFGSGTQLSVL.

Turning to this clonotype: A much larger clone differs from this one at a single base, so this may be a read error. The chain carries TRBV28 and TRBJ1-2; 8 bases fit TRBD1. CDR1 and CDR2 (germline): MDHEN, SYDVKM. V gave up 3 bases and J gave up 6 bases; unmatched junction bases: 15. The CDR3 is 17 amino acids. The CDR3 spells CASSLMRSGGAVHGYTF. CDR3 coding DNA: TGTGCCAGCAGTTTGATGCGTTCAGGGGGCGCTGTCCATGGCTACACCTTC.

This clonotype has only a few counts. The chain recombines TRBV13 with TRBJ2-3; TRBD1 matches 11 bases. In germline, CDR1 is PRHDT, CDR2 FYEKMQ (reference sequence). Trimming cost V 2 bases and J 3 bases; bases outside gene matches: 4. CDR3 length: 16 residues. The CDR3 DNA is TGTGCCAGCAGCTTATGGGACAGGGGGTCTACAGATACGCAGTATTTT. It is translated as CASSLWDRGSTDTQYF.

The gene calls are TRBV7-9 and TRBJ2-5; 9 positions agree with TRBD2. Germline lookup yields CDR1 SEHNR and CDR2 FQNEAQ (reference sequence). This CDR3 comprises 15 residues. J gave up 0 bases and V 3 bases, and 2 bases lay outside the gene matches. This CDR3 is CASSFASGNQETQYF. The CDR3 DNA reads TGTGCCAGCAGCTTCGCTAGCGGGAACCAAGAGACCCAGTACTTC.

V is TRBV5-1 and J is TRBJ2-5; 10 bases align to TRBD2. The CDR3 contains 17 residues. CDR1 is SGHRS, CDR2 YFSETQ, per germline. V shed 0 bases and J 4 bases; nucleotides not matched to a gene: 9. The CDR3 sequence: CASSLEPRAGGTETQYF. CDR3 DNA: TGCGCCAGCAGCTTGGAACCCAGAGCGGGAGGGACAGAGACCCAGTACTTC.

With respect to this clonotype: An end of the junction does not agree with germline; a read error may underlie this. The CDR3 is CSARDASKSTDAQYF. The CDR3 DNA is TGCAGTGCTAGAGATGCTTCTAAGTCAACAGATGCGCAGTATTTT. The rearrangement links TRBV20-1 to TRBJ2-3; no clear D. The CDR3 has 15 amino acids. The germline gives CDR1 DFQATT, CDR2 SNEGSKA (reference sequence).

This clonotype was counted between two and nine times. J is TRBJ2-5 and V is TRBV12-3 or TRBV12-4, with TRBD2 as a possible D gene (6 bases). This CDR3 spans 13 amino acids. V lost 7 bases and J 2 bases, leaving 11 bases between the germline ends. The CDR3 bases are TGTGCCAGCACCCTCGGGGGACAAGAGACCCAGTACTTC. It codes for CASTLGGQETQYF.

This rearrangement joins TRBV20-1 to TRBJ2-7, with D unresolved. The CDR3 totals 15 residues. Trimming removed 0 bases from V and 2 bases from J, with 14 bases in between. CDR1 is DFQATT, CDR2 SNEGSKA, per germline (reference sequence). This chain's CDR3 is CSARDQTHSTYEQYF. The CDR3 nucleotides read TGCAGTGCTAGAGATCAGACTCACTCGACCTACGAGCAGTACTTC.

As concerns this clonotype: A read error is possible here, since a much larger clone lies one base away. Here the CDR3 omits its conserved ending phenylalanine or tryptophan, so a read error is the likely source. The chain recombines TRBV30 with TRBJ2-2, with 7 bases lining up with TRBD2. CDR3 length: 15 amino acids. The ends lost 2 bases at V and 2 bases at J; junction bases unmatched: 5. Germline V gene sequence: CDR1 GTSNPN, CDR2 SVGIG (reference sequence). CDR3 nucleotides: TGTGCCTGGAGTACCGGGACTACAAACACCGGGGAGCTGTTTTCT. Its translation: CAWSTGTTNTGELFS.

This clonotype was found a few times. The chain combines TRBV29-1 with TRBJ2-5, with 9 positions matching TRBD2. The J segment lost 5 bases and the V segment lost 7 bases, leaving 11 bases of the junction unmatched. The CDR3 length is 14 residues. In germline, CDR1 is SQVTM, CDR2 ANQGSEA. CDR3 sequence reads: CSADTGTSSETQYF. CDR3 coding DNA: TGCAGCGCGGATACCGGGACTAGCTCGGAGACCCAGTACTTC.

Ten or more counts support this clonotype. As DNA, the CDR3 is TGTGCCAGCAGCTTGGGACTAGCGGGAGGGCCGCAAGAGACCCAGTACTTC. Protein sequence: CASSLGLAGGPQETQYF. This chain uses TRBV7-2 with TRBJ2-5; 16 bases align to TRBD2. CDR3 size: 17 residues. V dropped 3 bases and J dropped 2; count of bases not matched to a gene: 3. Germline assignment: CDR1 SGHTA and CDR2 FQGNSA.

J is TRBJ2-2 and V is TRBV28, with 12 bases lining up with TRBD2. From germline, CDR1 is MDHEN and CDR2 SYDVKM. The CDR3 sequence is 14 residues long. Trimming removed 8 bases from V and 6 bases from J; junction bases left unmatched: 4. The CDR3 reads CASGLAGLAGELFF. The CDR3 DNA is TGTGCCAGCGGACTAGCGGGATTGGCCGGGGAGCTGTTTTTT.

This sequence joins TRBV29-1 and TRBJ2-3, with 7 bases matching TRBD1. This CDR3 has 18 residues. Trimming at V came to 5 bases and at J to 1 base, leaving 18 bases not matched to a gene. CDR1 SQVTM and CDR2 ANQGSEA come from the germline V gene. In DNA, the CDR3 is TGCAGCGTTAGTGACAGGGTCTACCAACGCAAAGGCACAGATACGCAGTATTTT. Translated: CSVSDRVYQRKGTDTQYF.

Concerning this clonotype itself: A read error may account for a junction end that differs from germline. The V gene is TRBV28, the J gene TRBJ2-1, with 9 bases identical to TRBD1. The V gene's germline CDR1 is MDHEN and CDR2 SYDVKM. The CDR3 extends over 17 amino acids. The CDR3 reads CASSPIRTGVYYSEQFF. The CDR3 nucleotides read TGTGCCAGCAGTCCAATACGGACAGGGGTCTACTACAGTGAGCAGTTCTTC.

The chain links TRBV20-1 to TRBJ1-2; 7 bases map to TRBD1. Per germline, CDR1 DFQATT and CDR2 SNEGSKA (reference sequence). The CDR3 is 12 amino acids. CDR3 bases: TGCAGCCGACTTAAACAGGGGCTAATCTACACCTTC. This encodes CSRLKQGLIYTF.